A selection of T cell receptor beta chains follows, all from one sample in a study of radiotherapy plus CTLA-4 blockade in lung cancer. Sequencing was performed with immunoSEQ multiplex PCR; in TCRdb, only in-frame clones are kept and a portion is missing. Altogether more than 25,000 clones are present, 70% to 85% being singletons, with the ten largest covering around 7.7%. The material sequenced was peripheral blood, taken from a patient treated with radiotherapy plus ipilimumab. The receptor set was obtained from a human donor with non-small cell lung cancer who had stable disease on radiotherapy plus ipilimumab. CDR3s include the opening cysteine and the closing phenylalanine or tryptophan. The D gene is left open where the match is weak. Clone size is shown for a subset of rows, as once, few, many or a class of expanded clone.

V gene	J gene	clone size	D gene	CDR3 protein	CDR3 DNA
TRBV11-2	TRBJ2-1	-	TRBD2	CASSLGGGYNEQFF	TGTGCCAGCAGCTTAGGCGGGGGTTACAATGAGCAGTTCTTC
TRBV7-9	TRBJ2-1	-	TRBD2	CASSLGQRGFEQFF	TGTGCCAGCAGCTTGGGGCAGCGGGGGTTTGAGCAGTTCTTC
TRBV27	TRBJ1-5	-	-	CASSYTGGYQPQHF	TGTGCCAGCAGTTATACAGGAGGATATCAGCCCCAGCATTTT
TRBV18	TRBJ2-7	-	-	CASSPAPRLPVGYEQYF	TGTGCCAGCTCCCCAGCACCCCGACTACCCGTTGGGTACGAGCAGTACTTC
TRBV2	TRBJ1-2	-	-	CASSVTRGVYGYTF	TGTGCCAGCAGTGTAACTAGGGGGGTCTATGGCTACACCTTC
TRBV7-9	TRBJ1-4	-	-	CASSLMTGLEKLFF	TGTGCCAGCAGCTTGATGACAGGCCTCGAAAAACTGTTTTTT
TRBV12-5	TRBJ1-1	-	-	CASGFYDQGRDTEAFF	TGTGCTAGTGGTTTCTATGATCAGGGAAGGGACACTGAAGCTTTCTTT
TRBV12-5	TRBJ1-6	-	-	CASGSLTPLHF	TGTGCTAGTGGTTCCCTTACACCCCTCCACTTT
TRBV27	TRBJ1-2	-	TRBD1	CASSLNSGGTGYTF	TGTGCCAGCAGTTTGAATTCAGGGGGCACTGGCTACACCTTC
TRBV7-2	TRBJ1-2	-	-	CASSFGGTRRDLYGYTF	TGTGCCAGCAGCTTTGGGGGGACAAGACGGGACCTCTATGGCTACACCTTC
TRBV5-1	TRBJ2-2	-	TRBD2	CASSLREVRTGELFF	TGCGCCAGCAGCCTGCGGGAGGTGCGCACCGGGGAGCTGTTTTTT
TRBV9	TRBJ1-5	-	TRBD1	CASSGTGVQPQHF	TGTGCCAGCAGCGGAACAGGGGTTCAGCCCCAGCATTTT
TRBV6-1	TRBJ1-2	few	TRBD1	CASSYQGGSNGYTF	TGTGCCAGCAGTTATCAAGGGGGCAGCAACGGCTACACCTTC
TRBV9	TRBJ1-1	-	-	CASSPQFTEAFF	TGTGCCAGCAGCCCCCAATTCACTGAAGCTTTCTTT
TRBV11-3	TRBJ2-1	-	TRBD1	CASSLVGDRSYNEQFF	TGTGCCAGCAGCTTAGTTGGGGACAGGAGTTACAATGAGCAGTTCTTC
TRBV28	TRBJ1-1	-	-	CASSLRVMNTEAFF	TGTGCCAGCAGTTTAAGGGTTATGAACACTGAAGCTTTCTTT
TRBV7-9	TRBJ1-1	-	-	CASSLEAGRAEAFF	TGTGCCAGCAGCTTAGAGGCAGGGCGGGCTGAAGCTTTCTTT
TRBV15	TRBJ1-4	once	-	CATSRVDTNEKLFF	TGTGCCACCAGCAGAGTGGACACTAATGAAAAACTGTTTTTT
TRBV5-6	TRBJ2-7	medium-sized	-	CASSLEQVPRGEQYF	TGTGCCAGCAGCTTGGAACAGGTCCCCCGAGGGGAACAGTACTTC
TRBV2	TRBJ2-5	-	-	CASSAQPGPQATQYF	TGTGCCAGCAGTGCTCAGCCGGGACCCCAGGCGACCCAGTACTTC
TRBV6-5	TRBJ1-1	-	-	CASRRRDTRLGAFF	TGTGCCAGCAGAAGGCGGGACACCCGGTTAGGGGCTTTCTTT
TRBV28	TRBJ1-2	-	-	CASSRKKVTF	TGTGCCAGCAGTCGGAAAAAAGTCACCTTC
TRBV19	TRBJ1-1	-	-	CASSSWTPPGTEAFF	TGTGCCAGTAGTTCCTGGACACCGCCGGGCACTGAAGCTTTCTTT
TRBV7-9	TRBJ1-3	-	TRBD1	CASSPPDRVGNTIYF	TGTGCCAGCAGCCCACCTGACAGGGTGGGAAACACCATATATTTT
TRBV7-9	TRBJ2-7	-	TRBD1	CASSLGDRGDEQYF	TGTGCCAGCAGCTTGGGGGACAGGGGCGACGAGCAGTACTTC
TRBV28	TRBJ1-2	-	-	CASSLPSGKRDYGYTF	TGTGCCAGCAGTCTCCCCTCAGGGAAGAGGGACTATGGCTACACCTTC
TRBV19	TRBJ1-2	-	TRBD1	CASSLEGANYGYTF	TGTGCCAGTAGTCTGGAGGGGGCAAACTATGGCTACACCTTC
TRBV6-6	TRBJ1-4	-	TRBD1	CASTIRQGATNEKLFF	TGTGCCAGCACTATCCGACAGGGTGCGACTAATGAAAAACTGTTTTTT
TRBV7-2	TRBJ2-7	-	TRBD1	CASSPGTGREQYF	TGTGCCAGCAGCCCAGGGACAGGTAGGGAGCAGTACTTC
TRBV10-3	TRBJ1-1	-	-	CAVSELGVDTEAFF	TGTGCCGTCAGTGAACTGGGGGTGGACACTGAAGCTTTCTTT
TRBV5-4	TRBJ1-1	-	-	CASSLAPSDEAFF	TGTGCCAGCAGCTTGGCCCCATCCGATGAAGCTTTCTTT
TRBV5-6	TRBJ2-3	few	-	CASSLSGTDTQYF	TGTGCCAGCAGCTTGAGTGGGACAGATACGCAGTATTTT
TRBV6-5	TRBJ1-4	-	-	CASSSHEGRLNEKLFF	TGTGCCAGCAGTTCCCATGAAGGACGGCTTAATGAAAAACTGTTTTTT
TRBV5-4	TRBJ1-6	few	-	CASSSRNSPLHF	TGTGCCAGCAGCTCAAGGAATTCACCCCTCCACTTT
TRBV5-5	TRBJ1-6	-	TRBD1	CASSLGQGGPLHF	TGTGCCAGCAGCCTAGGACAGGGAGGACCCCTCCACTTT
TRBV6-1	TRBJ1-5	-	TRBD1	CASSEVGTGGSHQPQHF	TGTGCCAGCAGTGAAGTGGGGACAGGGGGTTCCCATCAGCCCCAGCATTTT
TRBV5-1	TRBJ2-3	-	-	CASNLGTDTQYF	TGCGCCAGCAATTTAGGTACAGATACGCAGTATTTT
TRBV27	TRBJ1-5	-	-	CASSLGNSNQPQHF	TGTGCCAGCAGTTTGGGGAATAGCAATCAGCCCCAGCATTTT
TRBV27	TRBJ1-2	-	-	CASSLFPLANYGYTF	TGTGCCAGCAGTTTGTTTCCCTTAGCTAACTATGGCTACACCTTC
TRBV5-1	TRBJ1-1	-	-	CASSLRTDTEAFF	TGCGCCAGCAGCTTAAGAACAGACACTGAAGCTTTCTTT
TRBV7-2	TRBJ1-5	-	TRBD1	CASSLGQDQPQHF	TGTGCCAGCAGCTTGGGACAGGATCAGCCCCAGCATTTT
TRBV10-2	TRBJ1-1	few	-	CASSDSRGSTEAFF	TGCGCCAGCAGTGATTCACGGGGAAGCACTGAAGCTTTCTTT
TRBV7-2	TRBJ2-5	-	-	CASSFQGGGETQYF	TGTGCCAGCAGCTTCCAGGGTGGCGGGGAGACCCAGTACTTC
TRBV27	TRBJ1-1	-	-	CASSLLGNTEAFF	TGTGCCAGCAGTTTATTAGGAAACACTGAAGCTTTCTTT
TRBV7-9	TRBJ2-7	-	-	CASSLAGVNSEGEQYF	TGTGCCAGCAGCTTAGCAGGGGTCAACTCTGAGGGGGAGCAGTACTTC
TRBV28	TRBJ1-2	-	-	CASTTPLHLINYGYTF	TGTGCCAGCACCACGCCCTTGCACCTGATAAACTATGGCTACACCTTC
TRBV19	TRBJ1-5	-	TRBD1	CASREQGANQPQHF	TGTGCCAGTAGGGAGCAGGGGGCCAATCAGCCCCAGCATTTT
TRBV19	TRBJ1-2	-	-	CASIPDGSANYGYTF	TGTGCCAGTATCCCGGACGGGTCAGCTAACTATGGCTACACCTTC
TRBV10-3	TRBJ2-3	-	TRBD2	CAISGLAGGTDTQYF	TGTGCCATCAGTGGGCTAGCGGGGGGGACAGATACGCAGTATTTT
TRBV18	TRBJ1-1	-	TRBD1	CASSPPVDRAKAFF	TGTGCCAGCTCACCCCCCGTCGACAGGGCAAAAGCTTTCTTT
TRBV7-7	TRBJ1-6	few	-	CASSQAVNSPLHF	TGTGCCAGCAGCCAGGCGGTTAATTCACCCCTCCACTTT
TRBV7-2	TRBJ1-5	-	-	CASSPEENQPQHF	TGTGCCAGCAGCCCAGAGGAGAATCAGCCCCAGCATTTT